This TCR beta chain was identified in a study of blood T cells in healthy people across ages. A second PCR of 7 to 11 cycles used a sample-barcoded 5' primer and a J-beta primer mix. TCRdb used MiXCR to reprocess the 5' RACE reads, holding one entry per CDR3 protein. The sample consists of more than 700,000 distinct CDR3 sequences, about 53% of them appearing once. This clonotype came up a few times. The antigen remains undetermined. The study's findings and limits: Shifts in expanded clonotypes may have been confounded by donor CMV status, which was unknown. It was the long-lived donors that had more naive CD4+ cells and higher diversity than aged donors.

The sequence was obtained from an elderly man in good health. The specimen sequenced was blood.

The CDR3 bases are TGTGCCAGCAGTCACGAGGACGGGGTCGGCTACACCTTC. This codes for CASSHEDGVGYTF. The gene calls are TRBV6-4 and TRBJ1-2; D remains unclear. The germline V gene has CDR1 MRHNA and CDR2 SNTAGT. This CDR3 comprises 13 residues. The V end was cut by 5 bases, the J end by 8 bases, with 15 bases between.